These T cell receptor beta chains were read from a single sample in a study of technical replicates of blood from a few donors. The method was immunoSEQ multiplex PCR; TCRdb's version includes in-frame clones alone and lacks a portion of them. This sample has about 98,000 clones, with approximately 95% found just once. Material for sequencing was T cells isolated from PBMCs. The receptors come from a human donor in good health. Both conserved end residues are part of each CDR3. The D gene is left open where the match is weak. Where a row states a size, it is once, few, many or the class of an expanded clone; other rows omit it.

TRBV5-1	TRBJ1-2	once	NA	TGCGCCAGCAGCTTGGAATTGACAGAATTACGGGGCTACACCTTC	CASSLELTELRGYTF
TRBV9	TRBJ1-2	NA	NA	TGTGCCAGCAGCGTAGACGACACGGGCTACACCTTC	CASSVDDTGYTF
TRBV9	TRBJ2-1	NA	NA	TGTGCCAGCAGCGTAGGTCTAGCAAACAATGAGCAGTTCTTC	CASSVGLANNEQFF
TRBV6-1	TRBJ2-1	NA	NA	TGTGCCAGCAGCCGCAACTATTGGACTGTCAATGAGCAGTTCTTC	CASSRNYWTVNEQFF
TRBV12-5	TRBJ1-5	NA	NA	TGTGCTAGTGGTTTGGTATCGGGGGGTATCAATCAGCCCCAGCATTTT	CASGLVSGGINQPQHF
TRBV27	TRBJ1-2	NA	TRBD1	TGTGCCAGCAGTTTATCGGGACAGGATGGCTACACCTTC	CASSLSGQDGYTF
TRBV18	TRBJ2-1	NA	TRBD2	TGTGCCAGCTCACCATCAGCCGGACTAGCGGGAGAGGGGAATGAGCAGTTCTTC	CASSPSAGLAGEGNEQFF
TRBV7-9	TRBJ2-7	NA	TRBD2	TGTGCCAGCAGCCTGGGAGCGGGAGGGCTTGGCGAGCAGTACTTC	CASSLGAGGLGEQYF
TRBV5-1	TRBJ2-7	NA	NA	TGCGCCAGCTCTCCGGGGGGCCGGAACGAGCAGTACTTC	CASSPGGRNEQYF
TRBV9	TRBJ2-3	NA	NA	TGTGCCAGCAGCCGGTGGGCAGACAGCACAGATACGCAGTATTTT	CASSRWADSTDTQYF
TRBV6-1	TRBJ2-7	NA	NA	TGTGCCAGCAGTGAAGGGTGGAGCTCCTACGAGCAGTACTTC	CASSEGWSSYEQYF